This T cell receptor (beta chain) is drawn from a study of PD-1 blockade in classical Hodgkin lymphoma. This CDR3 comprises 14 residues. The V and J ends lost 0 bases and 0 bases respectively, with 5 bases between them. Germline V gene data show CDR1 as SGHRS and CDR2 as YFSETQ. Study observations and caveats: Lower baseline TCR diversity was reported for newly diagnosed patients than for healthy donors. Repertoire differences lack defined causes, possibly disease activity or prior therapy.

Concerning this clone itself: Its specificity is not known.

Measured with immunoSEQ multiplex PCR; TCRdb has only the in-frame clones, and not every one. This table has tens of thousands of clones, roughly 90% appearing once. Documented time point: newly diagnosed, previously untreated cHL patient sample. CD4+ T cells were purified from thawed PBMCs by magnetic negative selection. Newly diagnosed, untreated classical Hodgkin lymphoma PBMCs provided comparison. The TCR was taken from a human donor with classical Hodgkin lymphoma. Sequenced: CD4+ T cells from blood. The V call is TRBV5-1, the J call TRBJ2-3, with a possible D match to TRBD2 (5 bases). The CDR3 loop reads CASSLGTSTDTQYF. Written as DNA, the CDR3 is TGCGCCAGCAGCTTGGGGACTAGCACAGATACGCAGTATTTT.